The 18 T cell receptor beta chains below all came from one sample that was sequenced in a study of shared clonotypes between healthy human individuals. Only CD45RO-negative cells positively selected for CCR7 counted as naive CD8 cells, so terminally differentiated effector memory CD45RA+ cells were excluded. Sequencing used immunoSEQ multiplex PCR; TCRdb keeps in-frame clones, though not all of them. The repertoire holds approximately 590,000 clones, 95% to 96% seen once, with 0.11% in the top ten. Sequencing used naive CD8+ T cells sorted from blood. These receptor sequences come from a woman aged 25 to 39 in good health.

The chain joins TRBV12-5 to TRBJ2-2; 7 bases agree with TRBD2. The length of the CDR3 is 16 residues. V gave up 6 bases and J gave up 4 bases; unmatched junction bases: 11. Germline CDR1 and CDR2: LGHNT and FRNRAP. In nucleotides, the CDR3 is TGTGCTAGTGGCCCATGGGAGGGGTGGGGCACCGGGGAGCTGTTTTTT. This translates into CASGPWEGWGTGELFF.

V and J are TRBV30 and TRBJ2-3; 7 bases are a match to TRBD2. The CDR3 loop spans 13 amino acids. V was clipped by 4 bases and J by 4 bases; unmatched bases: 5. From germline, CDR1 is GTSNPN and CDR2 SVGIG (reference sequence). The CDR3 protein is CAWTGRVADTQYF. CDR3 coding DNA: TGTGCCTGGACAGGGAGGGTGGCAGATACGCAGTATTTT.

The CDR3 DNA reads TGTGCCAGCAGTCGCACAGGGTCCTACGAGCAGTACTTC. Its protein is CASSRTGSYEQYF. J is TRBJ2-7 and V is TRBV7-9; tentatively, D is TRBD1 (6 bases). The CDR3 is 13 residues long. Trimming left V 6 bases short and J 1 base short, with 10 bases between. The germline V gene encodes CDR1 SEHNR and CDR2 FQNEAQ (reference sequence). Full variable domain (remainder filled in from reference TRBV7-9 and TRBJ2-7): DTGVSQNPRHKITKRGQNVTFRCDPISEHNRLYWYRQTLGQGPEFLTYFQNEAQLEKSRLLSDRFSAERPKGSFSTLEIQRTEQGDSAMYLCASSRTGSYEQYFGPGTRLTVT.

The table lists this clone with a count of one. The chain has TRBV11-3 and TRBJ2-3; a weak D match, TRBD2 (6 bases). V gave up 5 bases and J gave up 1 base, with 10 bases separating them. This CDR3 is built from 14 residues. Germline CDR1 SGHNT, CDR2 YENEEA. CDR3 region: CASSPWGGTDTQYF. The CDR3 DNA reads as TGTGCCAGCAGCCCCTGGGGGGGCACAGATACGCAGTATTTT.

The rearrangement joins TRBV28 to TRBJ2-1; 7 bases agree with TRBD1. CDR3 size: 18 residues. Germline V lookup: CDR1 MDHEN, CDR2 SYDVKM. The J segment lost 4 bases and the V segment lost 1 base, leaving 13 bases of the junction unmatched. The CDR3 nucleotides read TGTGCCAGCAGTTTATTCAAGGGGGCGCCGAACTATTACAATGAGCAGTTCTTC. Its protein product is CASSLFKGAPNYYNEQFF.

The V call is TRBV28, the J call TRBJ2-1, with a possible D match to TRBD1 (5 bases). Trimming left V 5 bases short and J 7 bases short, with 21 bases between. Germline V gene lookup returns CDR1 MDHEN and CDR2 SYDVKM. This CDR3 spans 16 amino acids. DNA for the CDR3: TGTGCCAGCAGTCCCCAAGGGGAAGGGATGGGAAATGAGCAGTTCTTC. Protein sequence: CASSPQGEGMGNEQFF.

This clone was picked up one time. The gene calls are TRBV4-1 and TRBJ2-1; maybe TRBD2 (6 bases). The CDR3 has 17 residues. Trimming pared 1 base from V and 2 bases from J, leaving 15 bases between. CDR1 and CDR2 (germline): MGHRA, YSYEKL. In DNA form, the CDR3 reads TGCGCCAGCAGCCAAGGAGCTGAGTGGGAGGCCTACAATGAGCAGTTCTTC. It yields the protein CASSQGAEWEAYNEQFF.

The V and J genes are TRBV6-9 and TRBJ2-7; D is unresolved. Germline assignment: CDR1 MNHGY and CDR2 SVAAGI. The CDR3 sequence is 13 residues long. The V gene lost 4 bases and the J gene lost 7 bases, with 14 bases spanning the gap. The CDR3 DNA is TGTGCCAGCAGTTCCTGGACCACCCGGGAGCAGTACTTC. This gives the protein CASSSWTTREQYF.

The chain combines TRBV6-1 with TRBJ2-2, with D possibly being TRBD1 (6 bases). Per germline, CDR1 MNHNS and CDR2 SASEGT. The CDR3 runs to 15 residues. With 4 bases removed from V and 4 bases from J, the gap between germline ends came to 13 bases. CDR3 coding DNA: TGTGCCAGCAGTGTTATCGGGACAACCACCGGGGAGCTGTTTTTT. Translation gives CASSVIGTTTGELFF.

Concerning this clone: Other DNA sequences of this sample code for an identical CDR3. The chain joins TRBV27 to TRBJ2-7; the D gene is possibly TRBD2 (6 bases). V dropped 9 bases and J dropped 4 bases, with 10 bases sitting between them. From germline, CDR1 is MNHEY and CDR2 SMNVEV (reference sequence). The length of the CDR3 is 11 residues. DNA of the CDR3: TGTGCCAGTAGTGGGGGGTACGAGCAGTACTTC. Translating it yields CASSGGYEQYF.

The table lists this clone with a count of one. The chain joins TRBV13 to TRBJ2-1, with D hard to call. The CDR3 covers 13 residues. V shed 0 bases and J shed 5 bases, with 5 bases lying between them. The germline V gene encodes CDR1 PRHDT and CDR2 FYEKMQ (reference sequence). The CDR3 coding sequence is TGTGCCAGCAGCTTAGGCCAGGACAATGAGCAGTTCTTC. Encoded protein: CASSLGQDNEQFF.

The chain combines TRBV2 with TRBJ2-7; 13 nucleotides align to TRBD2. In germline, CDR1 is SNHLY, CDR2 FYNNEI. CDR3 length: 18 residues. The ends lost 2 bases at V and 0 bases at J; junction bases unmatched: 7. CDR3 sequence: CASSERTSGSINSYEQYF. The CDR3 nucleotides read TGTGCCAGCAGTGAAAGGACTAGCGGGAGCATTAACTCCTACGAGCAGTACTTC.

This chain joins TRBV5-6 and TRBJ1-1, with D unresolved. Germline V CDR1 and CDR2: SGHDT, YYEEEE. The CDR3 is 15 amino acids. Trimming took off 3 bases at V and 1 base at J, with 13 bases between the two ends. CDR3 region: CASSSNGVGNTEAFF. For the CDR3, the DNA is TGTGCCAGCAGCTCCAATGGGGTAGGGAACACTGAAGCTTTCTTT.

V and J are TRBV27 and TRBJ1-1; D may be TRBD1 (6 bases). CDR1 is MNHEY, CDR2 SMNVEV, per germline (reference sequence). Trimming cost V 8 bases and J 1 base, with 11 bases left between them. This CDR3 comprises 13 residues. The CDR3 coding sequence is TGTGCCAGCGGACAGACAAAGAACACTGAAGCTTTCTTT. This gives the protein CASGQTKNTEAFF.

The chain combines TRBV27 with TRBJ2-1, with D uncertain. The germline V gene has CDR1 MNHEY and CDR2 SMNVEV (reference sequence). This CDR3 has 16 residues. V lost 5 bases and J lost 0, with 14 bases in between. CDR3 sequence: CASSPSTESSYNEQFF. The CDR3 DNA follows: TGTGCCAGCAGTCCGTCCACCGAGAGCTCCTACAATGAGCAGTTCTTC.

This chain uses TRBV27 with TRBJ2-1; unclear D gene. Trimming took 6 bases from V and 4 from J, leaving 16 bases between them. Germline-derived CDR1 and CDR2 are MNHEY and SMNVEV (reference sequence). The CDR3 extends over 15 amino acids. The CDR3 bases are TGTGCCAGCAGCCCGCAACCAGCCTATTACAATGAGCAGTTCTTC. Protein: CASSPQPAYYNEQFF.

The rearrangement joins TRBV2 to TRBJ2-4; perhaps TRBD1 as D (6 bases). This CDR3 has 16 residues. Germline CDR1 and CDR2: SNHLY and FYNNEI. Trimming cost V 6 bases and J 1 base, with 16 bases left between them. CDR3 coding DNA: TGTGCCAGCAGCATCGAGGGGGAACTGGCCAAAAACATTCAGTACTTC. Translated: CASSIEGELAKNIQYF.

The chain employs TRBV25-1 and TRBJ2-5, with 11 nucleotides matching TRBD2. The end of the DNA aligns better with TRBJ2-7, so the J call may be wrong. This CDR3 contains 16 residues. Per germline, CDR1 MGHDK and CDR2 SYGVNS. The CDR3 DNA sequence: TGTGCCAGCAGTGAATACTCTAGCGGGGGGTCCTACGAGCAGTACTTC. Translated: CASSEYSSGGSYEQYF.